A single sample gave rise to the 12 T cell receptor beta chains below, sequenced in a study of shared clonotypes between healthy human individuals. The repertoire was sequenced with immunoSEQ multiplex PCR; TCRdb's copy has only in-frame clones and lacks some. There are hundreds of thousands of clones in the sample; roughly 83% occur only once, and 13% lies in the top ten. The sample consisted of PBMCs. The receptors stem from a woman in her forties in good health. Some clones in this sample may be carry-over from other donors' samples.

This rearrangement joins TRBV30 to TRBJ1-1; D might be TRBD1 (6 bases). There are 14 residues in the CDR3. In germline, CDR1 is GTSNPN, CDR2 SVGIG (reference sequence). Deletions cut 4 bases from V and 4 bases from J, with 16 bases between. The CDR3 region is CAWMAPARGTEAFF. The CDR3 bases are TGTGCCTGGATGGCGCCAGCCAGGGGCACTGAAGCTTTCTTT.

This chain links TRBV5-1 with TRBJ1-4; D remains unclear. Trimming removed 7 bases from V and 3 bases from J, with 10 bases in between. This CDR3 is built from 13 residues. Germline CDR1 SGHRS, CDR2 YFSETQ. The CDR3 region is CASGGPSNEKLFF. CDR3 coding DNA: TGCGCCAGCGGAGGGCCTTCTAATGAAAAACTGTTTTTT.

This chain uses TRBV30 with TRBJ1-2; D is possibly TRBD1 (6 bases). The CDR3 loop spans 16 amino acids. Trimming removed 4 bases at V and 0 bases at J, with 18 bases between. Germline values: CDR1 GTSNPN, CDR2 SVGIG (reference sequence). The DNA for the CDR3 is TGTGCCTGGATGGGGGCCGTGGAGTACTCTAACTATGGCTACACCTTC. Translation gives CAWMGAVEYSNYGYTF.

The rearrangement uses TRBV29-1 and TRBJ1-2; D is ambiguous. Trimming stripped 6 bases from V and 0 bases from J, with 11 bases between. The CDR3 is made up of 13 amino acids. The germline V gene encodes CDR1 SQVTM and CDR2 ANQGSEA. CDR3 DNA sequence: TGCAGCGTAAATCAAGGGACTAACTATGGCTACACCTTC. Translation: CSVNQGTNYGYTF.

This chain links TRBV5-4 with TRBJ2-5; TRBD2 matches at 9 bases. The CDR3 contains 16 residues. V lost 4 bases to trimming and J lost 2 bases; unmatched junction nucleotides: 9. Germline V CDR1 and CDR2: SGHNT, YYREEE (reference sequence). In DNA, the CDR3 is TGTGCCAGCAGCGGTCGAGCGGGAGGAGGGCAAGAGACCCAGTACTTC. Amino acid sequence: CASSGRAGGGQETQYF.

The V and J genes are TRBV14 and TRBJ1-3; D gene unclear. Germline CDR1 reads SGHDN; CDR2 reads FVKESK. The CDR3 loop spans 17 amino acids. The V end was cut by 1 base, the J end by 1 base, with 14 bases between. CDR3 residues: CASSQVGRIRSGNTIYF. The CDR3, as DNA: TGTGCCAGCAGCCAAGTGGGCAGAATTCGATCTGGAAACACCATATATTTT.

This rearrangement joins TRBV14 to TRBJ1-2; weak D call: TRBD1 (6 bases). Germline-derived CDR1 and CDR2 are SGHDN and FVKESK. The CDR3 is made up of 16 amino acids. Trimming pared 0 bases from V and 6 bases from J, leaving 17 bases between. CDR3 in DNA: TGTGCCAGCAGCCAAGATACGGGGGCTTACCGGAATGGCTACACCTTC. As protein: CASSQDTGAYRNGYTF.

The chain's CDR3 is CASASQETQYF. The CDR3 DNA reads as TGTGCCAGCGCCAGTCAAGAGACCCAGTACTTC. The rearrangement uses TRBV6-5 and TRBJ2-5; D unresolved. V was shortened by 8 bases and J by 2 bases, with 6 bases between the two germline ends. The germline V gene has CDR1 MNHEY and CDR2 SVGAGI. The CDR3 runs 11 residues.

The chain is built from TRBV5-4 and TRBJ2-3; D might be TRBD1 (6 bases). The germline CDR1 and CDR2 sequences are SGHNT and YYREEE (reference sequence). The CDR3 runs to 15 residues. V lost 4 bases and J lost 2, with 14 bases in between. The CDR3 loop is CASSPRGFSTDTQYF. In nucleotides, the CDR3 is TGTGCCAGCAGCCCAAGGGGGTTCTCCACAGATACGCAGTATTTT.

This clone has more than one count but fewer than ten. The chain has TRBV28 and TRBJ1-2, with D perhaps TRBD1 (6 bases). The length of the CDR3 is 15 residues. The V gene's germline CDR1 is MDHEN and CDR2 SYDVKM. V shed 5 bases and J shed 0 bases, with 13 bases lying between them. CDR3 loop: CASSIETGSNYGYTF. Written as DNA, the CDR3 is TGTGCCAGCAGTATTGAGACAGGATCTAACTATGGCTACACCTTC.

The chain carries TRBV5-6 and TRBJ2-2; D gene uncertain. V lost 1 base and J 5 bases, leaving 9 bases between the germline ends. The CDR3 is made up of 14 amino acids. Germline loops: CDR1 SGHDT, CDR2 YYEEEE. In nucleotides, the CDR3 is TGTGCCAGCAGCTTGAAGGGCGGTACCGGGGAGCTGTTTTTT. Translated: CASSLKGGTGELFF.

The chain recombines TRBV27 with TRBJ2-5; TRBD1 matches at 10 bases. CDR3 length equals 13 residues. Germline V lookup: CDR1 MNHEY, CDR2 SMNVEV (reference sequence). V was pared by 4 bases and J by 4 bases, with 0 bases of the junction left unmatched. The CDR3 sequence: CASSWTGGETQYF. In nucleotides, the CDR3 is TGTGCCAGCAGTTGGACAGGGGGAGAGACCCAGTACTTC.